These 29 T cell receptor beta chains were all obtained from the same sample, sequenced in a study of blood T cells in healthy people across ages (dated by TCRdb to about 2015). Library creation used 5' RACE. The sequencer was an Illumina HiSeq 2500. The second PCR ran for roughly 6 to 11 cycles and used a J-beta primer mix along with a sample-barcoded 5' primer. Using fastp at Q25 and MiXCR, TCRdb reprocessed the public reads and kept productive beta chains. Identical CDR3 protein sequences are pooled into one entry, listed with their most common genes and DNA. The sample table shows about 640,000 distinct CDR3 sequences, and approximately 30% are seen once. The top ten hold around a sixth of the sample. The sequencing input was blood. Receptors were obtained from an elderly woman in good health.

The V and J genes are TRBV20-1 and TRBJ1-3; D ambiguous. V was pared by 3 bases and J by 4 bases, with 13 bases between. Looked up from germline, CDR1 is DFQATT and CDR2 is SNEGSKA (reference sequence). CDR3 size: 14 residues. The CDR3 DNA reads TGCAGTGCTAGGGACGGCTACTCCGGAAACACCATATATTTT. Its translation is CSARDGYSGNTIYF.

The rearrangement uses TRBV30 and TRBJ1-1, with TRBD1 as a possible D gene (6 bases). V lost 0 bases to trimming and J lost 4 bases, with 12 bases between them. Germline lookup yields CDR1 GTSNPN and CDR2 SVGIG (reference sequence). The CDR3 has 14 residues. CDR3 DNA: TGTGCCTGGAGTGTAGGGGGAGTGTCCACTGAAGCTTTCTTT. This encodes CAWSVGGVSTEAFF. Complete variable domain (other parts from reference TRBV30 and TRBJ1-1): SQTIHQWPATLVQPVGSPLSLECTVEGTSNPNLYWYRQAAGRGLQLLFYSVGIGQISSEVPQNLSASRPQDRQFILSSKKLLLSDSGFYLCAWSVGGVSTEAFFGQGTRLTVV.

The chain is built from TRBV20-1 and TRBJ1-6; 10 bases are a match to TRBD1. The CDR3 extends over 13 amino acids. Trimming cost V 3 bases and J 9 bases; bases outside gene matches: 2. CDR1 and CDR2 (germline): DFQATT, SNEGSKA (reference sequence). CDR3: CSARDRGVSPLHF. The CDR3 DNA is TGCAGTGCTAGGGACAGGGGGGTTTCACCCCTCCACTTT.

The sample holds a few counts of this clonotype. This sequence joins TRBV5-1 and TRBJ1-4; 10 bases match TRBD1. Germline assignment: CDR1 SGHRS and CDR2 YFSETQ. With 4 bases clipped from V and 8 bases from J, the junction kept 20 bases outside the gene matches. CDR3 size: 19 residues. The CDR3 loop is CASSHDAPGQGLVWEKLFF. The CDR3 nucleotides are TGCGCCAGCAGCCATGATGCCCCGGGACAGGGGTTAGTGTGGGAAAAACTGTTTTTT.

This clonotype was detected ten times or more. The rearrangement joins TRBV30 to TRBJ1-2; D is perhaps TRBD1 (5 bases). Trimming left V 0 bases short and J 4 bases short, with 15 bases between. This CDR3 has 15 residues. Per the germline V gene, CDR1 is GTSNPN and CDR2 is SVGIG (reference sequence). The CDR3: CAWSVGRGLLYGYTF. Written as DNA, the CDR3 is TGTGCCTGGAGTGTGGGAAGGGGTCTTCTCTATGGCTACACCTTC.

With regard to this clonotype: A much more abundant neighbour one base away suggests this may be a read error. The rearrangement links TRBV20-1 to TRBJ2-1; 7 positions match TRBD2. The CDR3 covers 14 residues. CDR1 is DFQATT and CDR2 is SNEGSKA in the germline V gene (reference sequence). J was trimmed by 6 bases and V by 6 bases; bases with no gene match: 11. CDR3 DNA: TGCAGTGCCAGCGGGACGGCGGGGTTCAATGAGCAGTTCTTC. This encodes CSASGTAGFNEQFF.

The gene calls are TRBV20-1 and TRBJ1-2, with D unclear. V was trimmed by 6 bases and J by 0 bases, leaving 14 bases between them. This CDR3 spans 14 amino acids. Germline-derived CDR1 and CDR2 are DFQATT and SNEGSKA (reference sequence). The CDR3 reads CSADRQLANYGYTF. Written as DNA, the CDR3 is TGCAGTGCCGATCGACAATTGGCTAACTATGGCTACACCTTC.

This clonotype was picked up many times. V is TRBV7-2 and J is TRBJ1-5; D is possibly TRBD1 (5 bases). The CDR3 has 16 amino acids. Per germline, CDR1 SGHTA and CDR2 FQGNSA. V lost 1 base and J 2 bases, leaving 12 bases between the germline ends. The CDR3 reads CASSLGGVYRNQPQHF. DNA for the CDR3: TGTGCCAGCAGCTTAGGAGGGGTTTATCGCAATCAGCCCCAGCATTTT.

This clonotype was seen at least ten times. This chain connects TRBV20-1 to TRBJ2-5; a possible D gene is TRBD1 (5 bases). The CDR3 length is 15 residues. Between the trimmed V and J ends, which lost 1 base and 4 bases, there was a span of 16 bases. CDR1 and CDR2 (germline): DFQATT, SNEGSKA (reference sequence). This CDR3 is CSARVPKGSGETQYF. The CDR3 nucleotides read TGCAGTGCTAGAGTCCCTAAGGGGTCGGGAGAGACCCAGTACTTC.

This clonotype showed up many times. The chain is built from TRBV9 and TRBJ1-2; no firm D call. There are 13 residues in the CDR3. Between the trimmed V and J ends, which lost 0 bases and 4 bases, there was a span of 7 bases. From germline, CDR1 is SGDLS and CDR2 YYNGEE. The CDR3 region is CASSVGEGYGYTF. CDR3 nucleotides: TGTGCCAGCAGCGTAGGAGAGGGCTATGGCTACACCTTC.

This clonotype was observed a few times. A much larger clonotype is one base distant, so this may be a read error. This chain joins TRBV20-1 and TRBJ2-4; a weak D match, TRBD2 (5 bases). The closer fit of TRBJ2-7 to the DNA end suggests the J call may be wrong. Germline V CDR1 and CDR2: DFQATT, SNEGSKA (reference sequence). The CDR3 contains 12 residues. Written as DNA, the CDR3 is TGCAGTGCCCCTCTACGGGGTAACGAGCAGTACTTC. Translated: CSAPLRGNEQYF.

This clonotype has at least ten counts. V usage is TRBV12-3 or TRBV12-4 and J usage is TRBJ2-1; TRBD1 agrees at 10 bases. V shed 5 bases and J 5 bases; nucleotides not matched to a gene: 3. The CDR3 consists of 14 residues. The CDR3 loop is CASSDRGRNNEQFF. The CDR3 coding sequence is TGTGCCAGCAGTGACAGGGGGCGGAACAATGAGCAGTTCTTC.

This clonotype was counted only a few times. The CDR3 sequence is CASSPGPGTREQFF. The CDR3 nucleotides read TGTGCCAGCAGCCCGGGTCCTGGTACACGGGAGCAGTTCTTC. J is TRBJ2-1 and V is TRBV28; no clear D. The CDR3 is 14 residues long. Germline CDR1 and CDR2: MDHEN and SYDVKM. V gave up 6 bases and J gave up 10 bases, with 19 bases separating them.

Ten or more counts support this clonotype. This chain connects TRBV12-3 or TRBV12-4 to TRBJ2-1; 10 nucleotides agree with TRBD1. V gave up 4 bases and J gave up 1 base; unmatched junction bases: 7. There are 17 residues in the CDR3. The DNA of the CDR3 is TGTGCCAGCAGTTCCCTAGGGACAGGGGTTTCCTACAATGAGCAGTTCTTC. Its protein product is CASSSLGTGVSYNEQFF.

This clonotype was seen ten or more times. This chain uses TRBV6-2 or TRBV6-3 with TRBJ2-1; D uncertain. This CDR3 spans 11 amino acids. Per the germline V gene, CDR1 is MNHEY and CDR2 is SVGEGT. Trimming removed 6 bases at V and 5 bases at J, with 5 bases between. The CDR3: CASRENNEQFF. The CDR3 DNA reads as TGTGCCAGCAGAGAAAACAATGAGCAGTTCTTC.

Remarks on this clonotype: A read error may be the cause here, since a much bigger clone is one base away. The chain couples TRBV5-5 to TRBJ1-5, with D unresolved. This CDR3 spans 15 amino acids. Germline values: CDR1 SGHKS, CDR2 YYEKEE (reference sequence). The CDR3 DNA is TGTACCAGCAGCTTCCGAATTGGGGGCAATCAGCCCCAGCATTTT. Protein sequence: CTSSFRIGGNQPQHF. The full variable domain, rest sourced from reference TRBV5-5 and TRBJ1-5, is DAGVTQSPTHLIKTRGQQVTLRCSPISGHKSVSWYQQVLGQGPQFIFQYYEKEERGRGNFPDRFSARQFPNYSSELNVNALLLGDSALYLCTSSFRIGGNQPQHFGDGTRLSIL.

The sample holds a few counts of this clonotype. This sequence may be a read error, since a much larger clone differs from it by one base. The V call is TRBV3-1, the J call TRBJ2-5, with a possible D match to TRBD2 (5 bases). Germline V gene sequence: CDR1 LGHDT, CDR2 YNNKEL (reference sequence). Trimming pared 7 bases from V and 8 bases from J, leaving 20 bases between. The CDR3 is 14 residues long. The CDR3 sequence is CASTDGNQKGTQYF. CDR3 nucleotides: TGTGCCAGCACGGACGGGAATCAAAAAGGAACCCAGTACTTC.

In this sample, this clonotype turned up many times. The rearrangement uses TRBV10-3 and TRBJ1-2, with D perhaps TRBD1 (5 bases). CDR1 and CDR2 from the germline V gene are ENHRY and SYGVKD. The CDR3 has 14 amino acids. Trimming cost V 6 bases and J 2 bases, with 13 bases left between them. CDR3 protein: CAISLGTGNYGYTF. The CDR3 coding sequence is TGTGCCATCAGCTTGGGGACGGGCAACTATGGCTACACCTTC.

This sequence joins TRBV20-1 and TRBJ1-5; 9 nucleotides agree with TRBD1. The germline gives CDR1 DFQATT, CDR2 SNEGSKA (reference sequence). This CDR3 has 16 amino acids. The ends lost 0 bases at V and 7 bases at J; junction bases unmatched: 10. The CDR3, as DNA: TGCAGTGCTAGAGATCGGGGGACAGGGACGAGGCAGCCCCAGCATTTT. Translating it yields CSARDRGTGTRQPQHF.

The chain carries TRBV5-8 and TRBJ2-1; 12 nucleotides match TRBD2. This CDR3 has 17 amino acids. Germline V lookup: CDR1 SGHTS, CDR2 YDEGEE. Losses at the gene ends were 2 bases for V and 7 bases for J; bases not matched to a gene: 10. The CDR3 nucleotides read TGTGCCAGCAGCTTTGGTCGGGCGACTAGCGGGGGTAATGAGCAGTTCTTC. This encodes CASSFGRATSGGNEQFF.

CDR3 loop: CASSPRQGIGGYTF. The CDR3 nucleotides are TGTGCCAGCAGCCCAAGACAGGGTATCGGAGGCTACACCTTC. The chain has TRBV6-5 and TRBJ1-2; 7 bases match TRBD1. This CDR3 has 14 residues. CDR1 and CDR2 from the germline V gene are MNHEY and SVGAGI. V lost 6 bases, J lost 8 bases, and 12 bases stayed unmatched.

A few counts support this clonotype. This chain uses TRBV7-2 with TRBJ1-3; D possibly corresponds to TRBD1 (5 bases). Trimming removed 1 base at V and 2 bases at J, with 9 bases between. This CDR3 spans 15 amino acids. The germline CDR1 and CDR2 sequences are SGHTA and FQGNSA. The CDR3 region is CASSLVRGAGNTIYF. The CDR3 region has the DNA TGTGCCAGCAGCTTAGTTAGGGGTGCTGGAAACACCATATATTTT.

The chain joins TRBV10-3 to TRBJ2-7; no clear D gene. Looked up from germline, CDR1 is ENHRY and CDR2 is SYGVKD. The V gene lost 6 bases and the J gene lost 0 bases, with 12 bases spanning the gap. CDR3 size: 14 residues. The CDR3 region is CAISLPPPSYEQYF. The CDR3 coding sequence is TGTGCCATCAGCTTACCGCCACCCTCCTACGAGCAGTACTTC.

The rearrangement links TRBV7-9 to TRBJ2-3, with 7 positions matching TRBD1. Germline lookup yields CDR1 SEHNR and CDR2 FQNEAQ (reference sequence). There are 16 residues in the CDR3. V dropped 5 bases and J dropped 0; count of bases not matched to a gene: 8. Here the CDR3 reads CASSKHRGASTDTQYF. The DNA for the CDR3 is TGTGCCAGCAGCAAGCACAGGGGAGCTAGCACAGATACGCAGTATTTT.

In this sample, this clonotype turned up many times. The chain links TRBV5-1 to TRBJ2-5; no definite D call. Germline CDR1 is SGHRS and CDR2 is YFSETQ. The CDR3 is made up of 14 amino acids. With 6 bases removed from V and 5 bases from J, the gap between germline ends came to 17 bases. For the CDR3, the DNA is TGCGCCAGCAACTTAGGGCTAGAAAGCGAGACCCAGTACTTC. Translated: CASNLGLESETQYF.

This clonotype occurred many times. The rearrangement joins TRBV7-8 to TRBJ2-7; D is possibly TRBD1 (6 bases). V was shortened by 1 base and J by 4 bases, with 11 bases between the two germline ends. The germline CDR1 and CDR2 sequences are SGHVS and FQNEAQ. This CDR3 has 14 amino acids. CDR3 coding DNA: TGTGCCAGCAGCTTAGGTTTGCAGGGGTACGAGCAGTACTTC. This sequence encodes CASSLGLQGYEQYF. The variable domain in full, with the rest retrieved from reference TRBV7-8 and TRBJ2-7, is GAGVSQSPRYKVAKRGQDVALRCDPISGHVSLFWYQQALGQGPEFLTYFQNEAQLDKSGLPSDRFFAERPEGSVSTLKIQRTQQEDSAVYLCASSLGLQGYEQYFGPGTRLTVT.

In this sample, this clonotype turned up a few times. The V call is TRBV20-1, the J call TRBJ2-6; D is ambiguous. V lost 1 base and J lost 0, with 19 bases in between. Germline assignment: CDR1 DFQATT and CDR2 SNEGSKA (reference sequence). The CDR3 extends over 19 amino acids. Written as DNA, the CDR3 is TGCAGTGCTAGAGGCCCTTTGAGTCCCGACGACTCTGGGGCCAACGTCCTGACTTTC. Translation: CSARGPLSPDDSGANVLTF.

V and J are TRBV16 and TRBJ2-1, with unresolved D. Trimming pared 0 bases from V and 6 bases from J, leaving 12 bases between. Germline V CDR1 and CDR2: KGHSY, FQNENV. The length of the CDR3 is 15 residues. The chain's CDR3 is CASSQSISRCNEQFF. As DNA, the CDR3 is TGTGCCAGCAGCCAATCGATAAGCAGATGCAATGAGCAGTTCTTC.

Worth noting for this clonotype: This sequence may be a read error, since a much larger clone differs from it by one base. The rearrangement links TRBV6-2 or TRBV6-3 to TRBJ2-1; D perhaps matches TRBD2 (6 bases). CDR1 and CDR2 from the germline V gene are MNHEY and SVGEGT. The CDR3 totals 13 residues. The CDR3 region is CVSMAGGWNEQFF. In DNA form, the CDR3 reads TGTGTCAGCATGGCTGGGGGGTGGAATGAGCAGTTCTTC.